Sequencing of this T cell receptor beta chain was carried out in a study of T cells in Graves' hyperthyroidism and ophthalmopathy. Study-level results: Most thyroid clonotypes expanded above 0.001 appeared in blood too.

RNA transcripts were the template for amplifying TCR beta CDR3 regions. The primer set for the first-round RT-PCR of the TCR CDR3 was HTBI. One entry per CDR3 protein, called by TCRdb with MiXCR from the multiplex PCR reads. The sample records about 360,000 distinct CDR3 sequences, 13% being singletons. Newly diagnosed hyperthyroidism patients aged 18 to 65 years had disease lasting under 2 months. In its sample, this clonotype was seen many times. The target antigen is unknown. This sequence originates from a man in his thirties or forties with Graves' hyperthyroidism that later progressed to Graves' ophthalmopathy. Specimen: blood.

The CDR3 spells CASSTNTGELFF. The DNA for the CDR3 is TGTGCCAGCAGTACGAACACCGGGGAGCTGTTTTTT. The chain combines TRBV12-3 or TRBV12-4 with TRBJ2-2; D is uncertain. The V end lost 5 bases, the J end lost 0 bases, and 1 base lay between the germline ends. The CDR3 runs 12 residues.